This T cell receptor beta chain was documented in a study of beta chain features in type 1 diabetes. Study results and limitations: Researchers caution that PCR might favor shorter templates, equally among patients and controls.

This clone was recorded at least ten times. Its antigen is not known. The CDR3 runs to 16 residues. The germline gives CDR1 SGHRS, CDR2 YFSETQ. The ends lost 4 bases at V and 6 bases at J; junction bases unmatched: 11. The entirety of the isolated RNA underwent reverse transcription, so expressed TCRB transcripts were sequenced. The average read count of naive, central memory and regulatory T cell samples was some 3.8 million. The data were produced by immunoSEQ multiplex PCR, yet TCRdb's version contains in-frame clones alone and is incomplete. The data hold 130,000 or so clones, with 9.2% observed a single time.

The source of this sequence is a man younger than 30 in good health. The chain recombines TRBV5-1 with TRBJ2-3; 10 nucleotides align to TRBD1. The sequencing sample was made of central memory CD4+ T cells from blood. This chain's CDR3 is CASSLTGTGVSDTQYF. The CDR3 DNA reads as TGCGCCAGCAGCCTTACCGGGACAGGGGTATCTGATACGCAGTATTTT.